This T cell receptor (beta chain) is drawn from a study of Ad26.COV2.S vaccination and SARS-CoV-2 variants. General observations from the study: Placebo recipients showed lower spike-specific TCR breadth than vaccinees. Substantial breadth was reportedly displayed by spike-specific CD8+ and CD4+ T cell responses after vaccination.

Treatment described: 15 to 20 received Ad26.COV2.S at low or high dose, single or two shots; 5 received placebo; per-sample allocation not given. It was on day 63 after the first vaccine or placebo injection that samples were taken. What was given as vaccine was an Ad26 vector encoding Wuhan-strain SARS-CoV-2 spike. Comment on this clone: Its antigen remains unidentified.

Generated by immunoSEQ multiplex PCR, the TCRdb table keeps only in-frame clones and is missing some. The profile shows 300,000 to 400,000 clones, 90% of them singletons. Between the trimmed V and J ends, which lost 4 bases and 2 bases, there was a span of 9 bases. Per germline, CDR1 MNHEY and CDR2 SVGAGI. This CDR3 comprises 14 residues. Sequenced material: peripheral blood, taken in a trial of Ad26.COV2.S vaccine versus placebo. This rearrangement joins TRBV6-5 to TRBJ1-5; D unresolved. The clonotype comes from a person aged 18 to 59 who received the Ad26.COV2.S COVID-19 vaccine or a placebo. The CDR3 sequence is CASSSDNGNQPQHF. For the CDR3, the DNA is TGTGCCAGCAGTTCCGACAACGGCAATCAGCCCCAGCATTTT.